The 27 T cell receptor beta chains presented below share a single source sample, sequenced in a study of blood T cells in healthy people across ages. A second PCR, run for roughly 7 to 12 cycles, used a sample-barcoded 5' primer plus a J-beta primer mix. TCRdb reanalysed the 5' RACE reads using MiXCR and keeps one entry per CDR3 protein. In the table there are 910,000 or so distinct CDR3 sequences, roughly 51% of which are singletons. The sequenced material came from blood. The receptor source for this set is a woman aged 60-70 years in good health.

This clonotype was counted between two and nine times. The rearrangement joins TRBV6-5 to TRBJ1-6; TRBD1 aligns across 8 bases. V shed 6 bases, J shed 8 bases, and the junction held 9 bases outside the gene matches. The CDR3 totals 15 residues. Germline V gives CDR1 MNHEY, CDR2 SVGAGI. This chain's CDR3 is CASSDRGGSDSPLHF. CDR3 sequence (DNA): TGTGCCAGCAGCGACAGGGGAGGCTCTGATTCACCCCTCCACTTT.

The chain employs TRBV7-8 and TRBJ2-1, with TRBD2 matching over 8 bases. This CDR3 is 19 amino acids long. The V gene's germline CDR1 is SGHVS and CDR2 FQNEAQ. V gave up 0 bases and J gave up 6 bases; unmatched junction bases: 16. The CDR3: CASSLALFTGTRIGNEQFF. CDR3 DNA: TGTGCCAGCAGCTTAGCGTTATTTACGGGGACTAGAATTGGCAATGAGCAGTTCTTC. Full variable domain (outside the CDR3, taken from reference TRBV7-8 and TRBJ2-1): GAGVSQSPRYKVAKRGQDVALRCDPISGHVSLFWYQQALGQGPEFLTYFQNEAQLDKSGLPSDRFFAERPEGSVSTLKIQRTQQEDSAVYLCASSLALFTGTRIGNEQFFGPGTRLTVL.

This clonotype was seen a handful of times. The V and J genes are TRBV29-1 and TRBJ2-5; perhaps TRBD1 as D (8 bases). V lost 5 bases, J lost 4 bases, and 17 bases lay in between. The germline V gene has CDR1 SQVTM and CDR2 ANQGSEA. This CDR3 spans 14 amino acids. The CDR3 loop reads CSVPGQGGGETQYF. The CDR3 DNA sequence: TGCAGCGTTCCTGGACAGGGCGGGGGAGAGACCCAGTACTTC.

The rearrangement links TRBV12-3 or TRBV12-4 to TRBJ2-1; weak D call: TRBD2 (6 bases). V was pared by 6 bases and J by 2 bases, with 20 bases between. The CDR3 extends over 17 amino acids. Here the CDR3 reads CASSHNQRRAPYNEQFF. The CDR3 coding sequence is TGTGCCAGCAGCCACAATCAGAGGAGGGCGCCCTACAATGAGCAGTTCTTC.

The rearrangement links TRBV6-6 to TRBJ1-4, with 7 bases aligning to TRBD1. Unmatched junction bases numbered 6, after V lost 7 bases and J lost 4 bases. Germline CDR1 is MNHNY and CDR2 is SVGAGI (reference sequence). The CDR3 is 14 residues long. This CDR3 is CASNQGGLNEKLFF. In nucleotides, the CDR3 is TGTGCCAGCAACCAGGGGGGGCTTAATGAAAAACTGTTTTTT.

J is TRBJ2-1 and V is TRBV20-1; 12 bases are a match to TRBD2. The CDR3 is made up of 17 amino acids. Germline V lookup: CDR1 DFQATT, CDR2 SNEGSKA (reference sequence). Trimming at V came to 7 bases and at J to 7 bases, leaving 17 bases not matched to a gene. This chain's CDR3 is CSVGRTSGDLLRNEQFF. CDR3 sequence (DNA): TGCAGTGTAGGTAGGACTAGCGGGGACCTGTTAAGGAATGAGCAGTTCTTC.

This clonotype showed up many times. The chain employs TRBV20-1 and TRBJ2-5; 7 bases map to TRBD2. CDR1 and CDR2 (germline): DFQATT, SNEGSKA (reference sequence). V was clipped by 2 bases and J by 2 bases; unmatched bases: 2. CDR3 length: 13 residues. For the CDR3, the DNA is TGCAGTGCTAGACCCGGGGGGCAAGAGACCCAGTACTTC. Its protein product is CSARPGGQETQYF.

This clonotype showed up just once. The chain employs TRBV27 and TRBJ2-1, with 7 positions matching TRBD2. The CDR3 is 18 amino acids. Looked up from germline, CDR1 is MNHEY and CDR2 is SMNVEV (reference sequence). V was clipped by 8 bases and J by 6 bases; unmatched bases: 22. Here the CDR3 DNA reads TGTGCCAGCTGCCTTCTTTCTAAATCGGGTGGGAGGGCCAATGAGCAGTTCTTC. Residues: CASCLLSKSGGRANEQFF.

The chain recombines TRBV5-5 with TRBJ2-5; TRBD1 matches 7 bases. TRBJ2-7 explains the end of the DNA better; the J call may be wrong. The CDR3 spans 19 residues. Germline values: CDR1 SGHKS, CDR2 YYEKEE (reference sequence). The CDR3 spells CASSSATGMRLREHYEQYF. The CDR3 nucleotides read TGTGCCAGCAGCTCCGCGACAGGGATGAGACTTAGAGAACATTACGAGCAGTACTTC.

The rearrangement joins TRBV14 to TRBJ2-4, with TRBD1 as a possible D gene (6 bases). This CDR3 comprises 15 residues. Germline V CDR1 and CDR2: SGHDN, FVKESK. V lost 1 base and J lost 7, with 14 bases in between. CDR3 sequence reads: CASSQAYHQGNIQYF. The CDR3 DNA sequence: TGTGCCAGCAGCCAAGCTTACCATCAGGGGAACATTCAGTACTTC.

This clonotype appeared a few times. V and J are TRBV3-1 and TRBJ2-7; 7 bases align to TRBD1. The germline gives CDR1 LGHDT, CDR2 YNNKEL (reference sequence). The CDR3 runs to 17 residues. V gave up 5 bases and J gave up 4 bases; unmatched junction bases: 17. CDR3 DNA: TGTGCCAGCAGCTCCGACCGGCGACAGGGATTTGGATACGAGCAGTACTTC. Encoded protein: CASSSDRRQGFGYEQYF.

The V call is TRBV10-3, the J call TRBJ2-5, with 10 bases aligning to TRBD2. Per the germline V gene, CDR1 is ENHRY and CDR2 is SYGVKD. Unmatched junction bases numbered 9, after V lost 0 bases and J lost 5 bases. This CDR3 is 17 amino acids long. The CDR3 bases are TGTGCCATCAGTGAGTCTACGGCTAGCGGGGGCTTGGAGACCCAGTACTTC. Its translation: CAISESTASGGLETQYF.

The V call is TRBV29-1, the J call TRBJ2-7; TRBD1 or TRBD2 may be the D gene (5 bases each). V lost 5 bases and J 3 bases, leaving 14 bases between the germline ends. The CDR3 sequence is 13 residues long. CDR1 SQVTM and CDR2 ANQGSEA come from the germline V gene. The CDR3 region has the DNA TGCAGCGTTCTTGGGGACGGACTCTACGAGCAGTACTTC. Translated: CSVLGDGLYEQYF.

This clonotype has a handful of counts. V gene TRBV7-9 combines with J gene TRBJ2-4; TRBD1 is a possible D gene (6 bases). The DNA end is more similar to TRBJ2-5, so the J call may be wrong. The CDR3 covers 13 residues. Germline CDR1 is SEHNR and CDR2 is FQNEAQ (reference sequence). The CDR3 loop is CASSSRGVETQYF. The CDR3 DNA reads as TGTGCCAGCAGCTCCAGGGGTGTGGAGACCCAGTACTTC.

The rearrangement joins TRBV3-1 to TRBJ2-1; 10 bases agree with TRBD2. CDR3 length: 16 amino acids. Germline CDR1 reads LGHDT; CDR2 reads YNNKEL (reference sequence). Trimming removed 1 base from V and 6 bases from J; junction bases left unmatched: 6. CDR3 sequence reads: CASSQGPSGSLNEQFF. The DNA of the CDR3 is TGTGCCAGCAGCCAAGGGCCTAGCGGGAGTCTCAATGAGCAGTTCTTC.

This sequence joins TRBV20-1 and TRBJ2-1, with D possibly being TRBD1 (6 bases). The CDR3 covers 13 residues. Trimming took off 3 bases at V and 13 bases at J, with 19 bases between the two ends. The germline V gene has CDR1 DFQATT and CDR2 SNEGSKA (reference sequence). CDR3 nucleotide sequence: TGCAGTGCTAGGAAACAGGGACAAGAGACCCAGTTCTTC. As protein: CSARKQGQETQFF.

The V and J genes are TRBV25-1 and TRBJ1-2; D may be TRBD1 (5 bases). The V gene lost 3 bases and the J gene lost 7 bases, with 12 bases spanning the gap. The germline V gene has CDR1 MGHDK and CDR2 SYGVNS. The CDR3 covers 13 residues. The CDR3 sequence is CASSEQGYAGYTF. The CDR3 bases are TGTGCCAGCAGTGAGCAGGGTTATGCTGGCTACACCTTC.

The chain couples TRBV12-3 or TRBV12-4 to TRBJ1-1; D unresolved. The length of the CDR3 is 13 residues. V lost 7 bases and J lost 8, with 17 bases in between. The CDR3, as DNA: TGTGCCAGCAAGGCAATGAGCCGGGGAGAAGCTTTCTTT. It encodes CASKAMSRGEAFF.

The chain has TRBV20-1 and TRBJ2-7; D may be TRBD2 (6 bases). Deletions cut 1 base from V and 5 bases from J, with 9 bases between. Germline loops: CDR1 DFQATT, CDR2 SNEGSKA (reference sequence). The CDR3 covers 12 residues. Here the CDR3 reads CSARGDLNEQYF. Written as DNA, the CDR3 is TGCAGTGCTAGAGGGGACTTGAACGAGCAGTACTTC.

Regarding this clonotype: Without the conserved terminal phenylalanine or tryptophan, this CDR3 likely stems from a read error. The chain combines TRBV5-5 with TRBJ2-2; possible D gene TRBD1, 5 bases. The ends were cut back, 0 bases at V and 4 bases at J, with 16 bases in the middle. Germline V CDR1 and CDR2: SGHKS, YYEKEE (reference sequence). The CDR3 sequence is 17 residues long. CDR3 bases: TGTGCCAGCAGCTTGGACCCGCAGGGAAGCCGCACCGGGGAGCTGTTTTCT. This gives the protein CASSLDPQGSRTGELFS.

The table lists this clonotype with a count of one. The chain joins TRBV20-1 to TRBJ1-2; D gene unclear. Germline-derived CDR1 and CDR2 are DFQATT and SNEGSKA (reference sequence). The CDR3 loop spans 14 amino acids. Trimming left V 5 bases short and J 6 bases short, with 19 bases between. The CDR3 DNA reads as TGCAGTGCTTCTACAGACAAAGAGCTAGATGGCTACACCTTC. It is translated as CSASTDKELDGYTF.

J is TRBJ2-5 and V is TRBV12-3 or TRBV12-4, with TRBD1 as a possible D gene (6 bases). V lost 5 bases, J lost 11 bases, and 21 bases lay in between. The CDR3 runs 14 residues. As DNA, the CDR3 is TGTGCCAGCAGTACCTCGGACAGAAGCTATGAGCAGTACTTC. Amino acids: CASSTSDRSYEQYF.

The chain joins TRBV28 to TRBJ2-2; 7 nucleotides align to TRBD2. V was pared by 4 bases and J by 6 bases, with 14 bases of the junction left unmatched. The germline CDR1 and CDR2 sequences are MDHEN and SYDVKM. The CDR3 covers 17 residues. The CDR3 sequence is CASSSLAGRINAGELFF. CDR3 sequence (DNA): TGTGCCAGCAGTTCTTTAGCGGGCCGGATTAACGCCGGGGAGCTGTTTTTT.

CDR3 in amino acids: CASSVGGRDIQYF. CDR3 in DNA: TGTGCCAGCAGTGTAGGGGGGAGGGACATTCAGTACTTC. The chain employs TRBV12-3 or TRBV12-4 and TRBJ2-4; the D gene is possibly TRBD2 (7 bases). The V end lost 5 bases, the J end lost 8 bases, and 13 bases lay between the germline ends. This CDR3 has 13 residues.

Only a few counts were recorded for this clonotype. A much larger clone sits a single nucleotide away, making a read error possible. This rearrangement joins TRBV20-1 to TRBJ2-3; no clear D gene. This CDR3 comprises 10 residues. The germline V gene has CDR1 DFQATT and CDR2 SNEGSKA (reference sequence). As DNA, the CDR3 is TGCAGGGCTAGTACAGATACGCAGTATTTT. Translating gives CRASTDTQYF.

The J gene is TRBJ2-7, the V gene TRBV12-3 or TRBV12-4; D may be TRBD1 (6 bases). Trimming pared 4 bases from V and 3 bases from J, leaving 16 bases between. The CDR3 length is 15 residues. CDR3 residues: CASSSNQGINYEQYF. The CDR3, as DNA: TGTGCCAGCAGTTCCAATCAGGGGATTAACTACGAGCAGTACTTC.

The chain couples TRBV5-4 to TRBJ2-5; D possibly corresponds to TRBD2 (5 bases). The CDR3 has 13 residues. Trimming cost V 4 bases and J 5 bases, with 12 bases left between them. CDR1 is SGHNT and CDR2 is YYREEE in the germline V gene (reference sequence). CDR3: CASSAELVETQYF. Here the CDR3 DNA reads TGTGCCAGCAGCGCCGAACTAGTGGAGACCCAGTACTTC.